The following is a T cell receptor (beta chain) sequence with its context. What it binds is unknown. The PCR ran on 60 Vbeta and 13 Jbeta primers. The table came from immunoSEQ multiplex PCR; TCRdb's copy has only in-frame clones and leaves some out. The data show roughly 250,000 clones, roughly four fifths seen once. This sample stems from a study of cytomegalovirus exposure and HLA in healthy donors. The study's findings and limits: An analysis was carried out later, and it reportedly showed fewer N-insertions in an Asian-associated ancestry cluster than the approximately 700-donor mean. TCR beta sequences reportedly predicted most subjects' HLA-A and HLA-B alleles accurately. High specificity and sensitivity for cytomegalovirus status were reported for the classifier.

This CDR3 has 14 amino acids. From germline, CDR1 is MNHNS and CDR2 SASEGT. Trimming took 8 bases from V and 8 from J; bases not matched to a gene: 8. Sequencing was done on a sample of PBMCs. This sequence originates from a woman aged 40 to 55 in good health and CMV-seropositive. This chain joins TRBV6-1 and TRBJ2-1, with TRBD2 matching 11 bases. The CDR3 DNA follows: TGTGCCAGCGAAACTAGCGGGAGTCGGTATGAGCAGTTCTTC. Translated, it gives CASETSGSRYEQFF.